The rows below give T cell receptor beta chains drawn from one sample of a study of OX40 agonist ivuxolimab in advanced cancers. Sequencing was performed with immunoSEQ multiplex PCR; in TCRdb, only in-frame clones are kept and a portion is missing. The data hold tens of thousands of clones, with more than 75% observed a single time. The source material was CD4+ or CD8+ T cells sorted from blood, sampled in a trial of the OX40 agonist ivuxolimab. All receptors come from an adult with an advanced solid tumor such as melanoma, head and neck, liver or kidney cancer. The CDR3 runs from the conserved cysteine through the conserved F or W. The D gene is left open where the match is weak.

TRBV27,TRBJ2-7,.,CASSLSGLYEQYF,TGTGCCAGCAGTTTGAGCGGGCTCTACGAGCAGTACTTC
TRBV15,TRBJ2-2,.,CATSREGLVSGTGELFF,TGTGCCACCAGCAGAGAGGGGCTAGTCAGCGGGACCGGGGAGCTGTTTTTT
TRBV18,TRBJ2-1,TRBD2,CASYPGTSENNEQFF,TGTGCCAGCTACCCCGGGACTAGCGAGAACAATGAGCAGTTCTTC
TRBV27,TRBJ2-4,.,CASSPRDLLLAKNIQYF,TGTGCCAGCAGTCCCCGGGACTTACTCCTAGCCAAAAACATTCAGTACTTC
TRBV29-1,TRBJ2-1,.,CSGVGVGGTEQFF,TGCAGCGGCGTCGGGGTGGGGGGCACAGAGCAGTTCTTC
TRBV30,TRBJ2-5,.,CAWRFPGVETQYF,TGTGCCTGGAGGTTTCCGGGTGTGGAGACCCAGTACTTC
TRBV27,TRBJ2-2,TRBD1,CASSFGQGNTGELFF,TGTGCCAGCAGTTTTGGACAGGGCAACACCGGGGAGCTGTTTTTT
TRBV5-4,TRBJ1-5,.,CASSVALSNQPQHF,TGTGCCAGCAGCGTTGCCTTAAGCAATCAGCCCCAGCATTTT
TRBV11-2,TRBJ2-1,TRBD1,CASSWRDRGLTNEQFF,TGTGCCAGCAGCTGGAGAGACAGGGGACTCACCAATGAGCAGTTCTTC
TRBV27,TRBJ1-2,.,CASHQKGQPGGYTF,TGTGCCAGCCACCAAAAGGGACAACCGGGGGGCTACACCTTC
TRBV15,TRBJ1-1,.,CATSRATGSEAFF,TGTGCCACCAGCAGAGCAACAGGGTCTGAAGCTTTCTTT
TRBV30,TRBJ2-1,TRBD2,CAWSQGNGLAGKYNEQFF,TGTGCCTGGAGTCAGGGGAACGGACTAGCGGGAAAGTACAATGAGCAGTTCTTC
TRBV5-4,TRBJ1-2,.,CASSRERGYGYTF,TGTGCCAGCAGCCGCGAGAGGGGTTATGGCTACACCTTC
TRBV5-1,TRBJ2-1,TRBD2,CASSLTAGVGNEQFF,TGCGCCAGCAGCTTGACGGCGGGAGTCGGCAATGAGCAGTTCTTC
TRBV18,TRBJ1-1,TRBD1,CASSPGRTGGNTEAFF,TGTGCCAGCTCACCAGGTCGGACAGGGGGGAACACTGAAGCTTTCTTT
TRBV18,TRBJ1-2,.,CASSQSAGPRDYGYTF,TGTGCCAGCTCACAAAGCGCGGGCCCCCGGGACTATGGCTACACCTTC
TRBV4-1,TRBJ2-7,.,CASSQDPFQGGTFYEQYF,TGCGCCAGCAGCCAAGACCCCTTCCAGGGTGGGACTTTCTACGAGCAGTACTTC
TRBV7-9,TRBJ2-7,TRBD1,CASSLAPQGAYEQYF,TGTGCCAGCAGCTTAGCACCCCAGGGGGCCTACGAGCAGTACTTC
TRBV6-5,TRBJ2-2,TRBD1,CAGRTGLNSGELFF,TGTGCCGGCCGGACAGGGTTAAATTCCGGGGAGCTGTTTTTT
TRBV20-1,TRBJ1-1,.,CSARNMAEAFF,TGCAGTGCTAGGAATATGGCTGAAGCTTTCTTT
TRBV7-9,TRBJ1-6,.,CASSRDTYNSPLHF,TGTGCCAGCAGCCGGGACACTTATAATTCACCCCTCCACTTT
TRBV5-1,TRBJ2-1,TRBD2,CASSLEIGWASGRNYNEQFF,TGCGCCAGCAGCTTGGAAATCGGTTGGGCTAGCGGGAGGAACTACAATGAGCAGTTCTTC
TRBV30,TRBJ2-7,.,CAWSVRTEAYEQYF,TGTGCCTGGAGTGTCAGGACGGAAGCATACGAGCAGTACTTC
TRBV5-1,TRBJ1-3,TRBD1,CASSSTGINTIYF,TGCGCCAGCAGCTCGACAGGGATAAACACCATATATTTT
TRBV11-2,TRBJ2-2,.,CASRTRTDKGTGELFF,TGTGCCAGCAGAACCCGGACAGACAAGGGGACCGGGGAGCTGTTTTTT
TRBV5-6,TRBJ1-4,.,CASSLRGGVRGKLFF,TGTGCCAGCAGCTTAAGGGGCGGCGTCCGGGGAAAACTGTTTTTT
TRBV7-8,TRBJ2-7,.,CASSGGRVYEQYF,TGTGCCAGCAGCGGAGGACGGGTCTACGAGCAGTACTTC
TRBV7-2,TRBJ2-1,TRBD2,CASSPQGLAGVFRFF,TGTGCCAGCAGCCCCCAAGGCCTAGCGGGAGTTTTTCGGTTCTTC